A selection of T cell receptor beta chains follows, all from one sample in a study of blood T cells in healthy people across ages. TCRdb passed the 5' RACE reads through MiXCR, listing each CDR3 protein once. The data hold more than 800,000 distinct CDR3 sequences, with 35% to 50% observed a single time. The sequenced sample consisted of blood. These receptor sequences come from a woman in her fifties or sixties in good health. CDR3s include the opening cysteine and the closing phenylalanine or tryptophan. D genes are given only for firm matches. Clone size is given for some rows only: seen once, a few or many times, or a class if the clone is expanded.

d_call cdr3_length j_call v_call clone_size cdr3_aa cdr3_nt
NA 15 TRBJ1-2 TRBV27 NA CASSLSAGYNYGYTF TGTGCCAGCAGTTTATCGGCAGGGTATAACTATGGCTACACCTTC
NA 15 TRBJ1-5 TRBV24-1 NA CATLRDSVGNQPQHF TGTGCCACCCTCAGAGACAGTGTGGGCAATCAGCCCCAGCATTTT
NA 14 TRBJ1-2 TRBV11-2 NA CASSSSTSLYGYTF TGTGCCAGCAGCTCTTCCACAAGTCTCTATGGCTACACCTTC
TRBD2 15 TRBJ2-1 TRBV6-2/TRBV6-3 NA CASSPILTSGNEQFF TGTGCCAGCAGTCCAATCCTGACTAGCGGGAATGAGCAGTTCTTC
NA 15 TRBJ2-6 TRBV7-9 few CASRSQQGRNNVLTF TGTGCCAGCAGGAGTCAACAGGGTCGAAATAACGTCCTGACTTTC
TRBD2 18 TRBJ2-1 TRBV5-1 NA CASRSTPGTSGIDIEQFF TGCGCCAGCAGATCAACGCCAGGGACTAGCGGGATAGACATTGAGCAGTTCTTC
NA 13 TRBJ1-2 TRBV6-1 NA CASTQTGRHGYTF TGTGCCAGCACCCAAACAGGGAGACATGGCTACACCTTC
NA 14 TRBJ2-7 TRBV20-1 few CSAGVELLQYEQYF TGCAGTGCCGGAGTTGAGCTCCTGCAGTACGAGCAGTACTTC
TRBD2 16 TRBJ2-1 TRBV5-1 NA CASEEGREGPYNEQFF TGCGCCAGCGAGGAAGGGCGGGAGGGCCCCTACAATGAGCAGTTCTTC
NA 13 TRBJ2-7 TRBV7-9 NA CASSLSVNDEQYF TGTGCCAGCAGCTTAAGTGTGAACGACGAGCAGTACTTC
TRBD1 15 TRBJ1-4 TRBV11-2 few CASSLGDRGREKLFF TGTGCCAGCAGCTTAGGAGACAGGGGGCGTGAAAAACTGTTTTTT
NA 13 TRBJ2-1 TRBV12-3/TRBV12-4 NA CASSVSEGGEQFF TGTGCCAGCAGTGTATCTGAAGGAGGCGAGCAGTTCTTC
NA 14 TRBJ2-5 TRBV2 NA CASSDDTSGETQYF TGTGCCAGCAGTGACGACACTAGTGGAGAGACCCAGTACTTC
TRBD2 16 TRBJ2-1 TRBV6-2/TRBV6-3 few CASSAGTSGRVNEQFF TGTGCCAGCAGTGCCGGGACTAGCGGGAGGGTAAATGAGCAGTTCTTC
TRBD1 15 TRBJ2-7 TRBV11-3 few CASSLATGVAYEQYF TGTGCCAGCAGCTTAGCGACAGGGGTGGCCTACGAGCAGTACTTC
TRBD1 17 TRBJ2-1 TRBV25-1 NA CASTQGAVGGRYNEQFF TGTGCCAGCACCCAAGGGGCGGTAGGGGGCCGCTACAATGAGCAGTTCTTC
NA 17 TRBJ1-6 TRBV7-3 NA CASSLGPRGADNSPLHF TGTGCCAGCAGCTTAGGCCCGAGGGGAGCAGATAATTCACCCCTCCACTTT
TRBD1 14 TRBJ2-7 TRBV7-9 NA CASSPPTGYYEQYF TGTGCCAGCAGCCCACCGACAGGGTACTACGAGCAGTACTTC
TRBD2 16 TRBJ2-7 TRBV7-6 NA CASSLETPGGKTKQYF TGTGCCAGCAGCTTAGAGACCCCGGGAGGGAAGACCAAGCAGTACTTC